This T cell receptor (beta chain) appears in the sequencing data of a study of identical twins. The study's findings and limits: Partly confounded zero-insertion analyses could result from invariant MAIT and iNKT cells. Abundant beta clonotypes from cord blood had fewer insertions, unlike memory repertoires, which showed none.

This clonotype showed up many times. What it recognizes is unknown. This CDR3 spans 11 amino acids. The germline V gene has CDR1 SQVTM and CDR2 ANQGSEA. Trimming cost V 7 bases and J 4 bases, with 9 bases left between them. Template switching introduced a universal primer site, and the cDNA bore unique molecular identifiers. TCRdb re-called the 5' RACE reads with MiXCR, one entry per CDR3 protein. The profile covers hundreds of thousands of distinct CDR3 sequences, with around 6.8% appearing a single time and 1.5% to 2.5% taken by the ten largest. These data are also associated with another study on yellow fever vaccine responses in identical twins. That report notes: Twins' vaccine T cell responses were reported to seem partly convergent and partly personalized.

This chain joins TRBV29-1 and TRBJ2-3; possible D gene TRBD1, 5 bases. The clonotype comes from a young woman in good health. Sequencing was carried out using memory (CD45RO+) T cells sorted from blood. CDR3 in amino acids: CSGTYADTQYF. In DNA form, the CDR3 reads TGCAGCGGGACATATGCAGATACGCAGTATTTT.